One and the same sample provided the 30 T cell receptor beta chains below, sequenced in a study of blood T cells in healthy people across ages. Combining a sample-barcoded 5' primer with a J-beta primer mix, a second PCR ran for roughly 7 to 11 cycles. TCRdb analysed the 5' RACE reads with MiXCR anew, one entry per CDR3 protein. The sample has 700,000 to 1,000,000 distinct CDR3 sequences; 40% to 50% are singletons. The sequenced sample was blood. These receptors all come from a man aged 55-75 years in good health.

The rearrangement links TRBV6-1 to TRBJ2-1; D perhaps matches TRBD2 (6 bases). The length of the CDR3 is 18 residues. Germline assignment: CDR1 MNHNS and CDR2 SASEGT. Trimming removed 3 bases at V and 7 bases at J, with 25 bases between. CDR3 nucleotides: TGTGCCAGCAGTGAGGGGGGTGGCGTGTTTGACAGCAAAAATGAGCAGTTCTTC. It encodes CASSEGGGVFDSKNEQFF.

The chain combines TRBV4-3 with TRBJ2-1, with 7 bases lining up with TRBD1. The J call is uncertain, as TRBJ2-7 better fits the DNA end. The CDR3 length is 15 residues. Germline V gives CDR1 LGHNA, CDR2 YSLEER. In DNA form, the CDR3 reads TGCGCCAGCAGCTTGCGACAGGGCTCCTACAATGAGCAGTACTTC. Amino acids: CASSLRQGSYNEQYF.

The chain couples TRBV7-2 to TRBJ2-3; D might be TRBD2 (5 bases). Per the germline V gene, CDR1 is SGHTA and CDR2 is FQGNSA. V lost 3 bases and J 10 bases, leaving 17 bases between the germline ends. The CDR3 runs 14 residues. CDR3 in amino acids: CASSFGDPRGPQYF. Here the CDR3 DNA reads TGTGCCAGCAGCTTTGGGGATCCCCGAGGGCCGCAGTATTTT. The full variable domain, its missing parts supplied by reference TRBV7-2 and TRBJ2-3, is GAGVSQSPSNKVTEKGKDVELRCDPISGHTALYWYRQSLGQGLEFLIYFQGNSAPDKSGLPSDRFSAERTGGSVSTLTIQRTQQEDSAVYLCASSFGDPRGPQYFGPGTRLTVL.

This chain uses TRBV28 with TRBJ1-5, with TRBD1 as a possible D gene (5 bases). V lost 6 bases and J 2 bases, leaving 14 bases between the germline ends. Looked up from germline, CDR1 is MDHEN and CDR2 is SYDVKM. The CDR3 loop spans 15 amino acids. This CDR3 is CASRGGGGGNQPQHF. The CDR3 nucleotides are TGTGCCAGCAGGGGGGGTGGTGGGGGCAATCAGCCCCAGCATTTT.

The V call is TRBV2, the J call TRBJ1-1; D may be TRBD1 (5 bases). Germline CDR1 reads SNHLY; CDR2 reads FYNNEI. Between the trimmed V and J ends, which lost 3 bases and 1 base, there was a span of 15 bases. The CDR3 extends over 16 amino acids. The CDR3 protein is CASSDRVRLGNTEAFF. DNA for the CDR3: TGTGCCAGCAGTGACAGGGTGAGGTTGGGGAACACTGAAGCTTTCTTT.

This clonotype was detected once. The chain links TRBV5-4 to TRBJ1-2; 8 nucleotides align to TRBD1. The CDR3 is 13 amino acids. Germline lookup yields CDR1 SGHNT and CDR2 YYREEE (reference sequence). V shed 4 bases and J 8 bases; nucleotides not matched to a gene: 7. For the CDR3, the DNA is TGTGCCAGCAGCCCGTGGACAGGGACCGGCTACACCTTC. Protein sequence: CASSPWTGTGYTF.

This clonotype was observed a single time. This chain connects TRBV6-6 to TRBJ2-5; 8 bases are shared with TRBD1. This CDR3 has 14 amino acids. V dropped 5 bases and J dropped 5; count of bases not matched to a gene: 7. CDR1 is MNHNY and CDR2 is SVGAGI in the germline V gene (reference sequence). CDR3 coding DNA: TGTGCCAGCAGTGACGCGACAGGGGCCGAGACCCAGTACTTC. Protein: CASSDATGAETQYF.

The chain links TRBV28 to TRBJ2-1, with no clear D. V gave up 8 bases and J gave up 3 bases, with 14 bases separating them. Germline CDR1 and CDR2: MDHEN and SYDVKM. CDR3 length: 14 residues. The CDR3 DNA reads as TGTGCCAGCCGTCTCCCGTCGGTCTACAATGAGCAGTTCTTC. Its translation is CASRLPSVYNEQFF.

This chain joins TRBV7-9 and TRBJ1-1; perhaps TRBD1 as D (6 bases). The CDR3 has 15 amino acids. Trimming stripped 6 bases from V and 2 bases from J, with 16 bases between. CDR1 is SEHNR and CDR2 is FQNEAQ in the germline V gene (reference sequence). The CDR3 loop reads CASRPRQATNTEAFF. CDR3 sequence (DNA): TGTGCCAGCAGACCACGACAGGCAACCAACACTGAAGCTTTCTTT.

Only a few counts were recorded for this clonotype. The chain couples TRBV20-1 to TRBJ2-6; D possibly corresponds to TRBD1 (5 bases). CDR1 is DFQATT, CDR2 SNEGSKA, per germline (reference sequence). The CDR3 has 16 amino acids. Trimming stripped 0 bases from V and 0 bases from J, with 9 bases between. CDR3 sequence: CSARDPGISGANVLTF. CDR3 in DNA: TGCAGTGCTAGAGATCCAGGGATCTCTGGGGCCAACGTCCTGACTTTC.

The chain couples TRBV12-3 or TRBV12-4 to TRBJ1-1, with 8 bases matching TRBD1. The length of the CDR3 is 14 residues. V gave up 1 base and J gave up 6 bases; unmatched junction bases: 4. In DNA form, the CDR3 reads TGTGCCAGCAGTTTAGGGACAGGGCCGTCTGAAGCTTTCTTT. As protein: CASSLGTGPSEAFF.

As DNA, the CDR3 is TGTGCCAGTAGTCCGAGACAGTCCAACAATGAGCAGTTCTTC. It encodes CASSPRQSNNEQFF. This sequence joins TRBV19 and TRBJ2-1, with a tentative D call TRBD1 (5 bases). Germline CDR1 and CDR2: LNHDA and SQIVND (reference sequence). V was pared by 5 bases and J by 5 bases, with 13 bases between. The CDR3 contains 14 residues.

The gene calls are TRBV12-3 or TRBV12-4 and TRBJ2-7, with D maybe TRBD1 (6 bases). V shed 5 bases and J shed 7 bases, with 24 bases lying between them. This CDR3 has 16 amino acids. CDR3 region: CASSPRTGMIRGEQYF. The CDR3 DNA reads TGTGCCAGCAGTCCAAGAACAGGCATGATTAGGGGGGAGCAGTACTTC.

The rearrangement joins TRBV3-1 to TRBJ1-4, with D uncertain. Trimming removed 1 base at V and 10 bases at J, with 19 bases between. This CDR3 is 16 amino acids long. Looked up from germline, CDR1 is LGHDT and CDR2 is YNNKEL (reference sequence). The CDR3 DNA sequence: TGTGCCAGCAGCCAAGTCCGGTTAGAATCTGGTGGAAAACTGTTTTTT. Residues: CASSQVRLESGGKLFF.

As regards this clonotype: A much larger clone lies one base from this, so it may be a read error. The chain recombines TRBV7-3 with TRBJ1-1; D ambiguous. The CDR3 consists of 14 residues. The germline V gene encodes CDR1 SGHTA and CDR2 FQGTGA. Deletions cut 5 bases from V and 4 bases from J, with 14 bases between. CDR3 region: CASSRDKGGTEAFF. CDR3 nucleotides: TGTGCCAGCAGCCGAGACAAGGGAGGCACTGAAGCTTTCTTT.

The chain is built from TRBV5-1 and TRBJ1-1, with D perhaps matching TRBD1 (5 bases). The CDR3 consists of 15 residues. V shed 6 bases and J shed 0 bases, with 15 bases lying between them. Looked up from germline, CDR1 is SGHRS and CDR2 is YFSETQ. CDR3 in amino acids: CASKGGGRMNTEAFF. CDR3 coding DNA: TGCGCCAGCAAAGGCGGGGGACGCATGAACACTGAAGCTTTCTTT.

DNA of the CDR3: TGTGCCAGCAGCAAAGGAGGTAACCAGTTGGGACTTTCTGCTGGAAACACCATATATTTT. This encodes CASSKGGNQLGLSAGNTIYF. The V call is TRBV21-1, the J call TRBJ1-3. TRBV21-1 is recorded as a pseudogene. The CDR3 consists of 20 residues.

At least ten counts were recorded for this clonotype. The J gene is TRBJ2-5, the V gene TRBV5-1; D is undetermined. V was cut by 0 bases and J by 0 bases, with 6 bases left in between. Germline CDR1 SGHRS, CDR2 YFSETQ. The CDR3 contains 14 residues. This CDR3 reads CASSLGAYQETQYF. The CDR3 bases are TGCGCCAGCAGCTTGGGAGCGTACCAAGAGACCCAGTACTTC.

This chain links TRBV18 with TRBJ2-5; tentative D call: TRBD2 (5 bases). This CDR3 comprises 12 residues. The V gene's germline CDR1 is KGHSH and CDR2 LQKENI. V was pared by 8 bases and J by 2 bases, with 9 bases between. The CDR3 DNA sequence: TGTGCCAGCCCACTAGTTCAAGAGACCCAGTACTTC. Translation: CASPLVQETQYF.

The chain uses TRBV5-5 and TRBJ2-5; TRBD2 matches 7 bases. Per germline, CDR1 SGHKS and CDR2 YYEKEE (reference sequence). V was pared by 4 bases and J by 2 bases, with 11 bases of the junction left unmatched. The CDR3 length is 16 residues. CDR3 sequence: CASSTGLGELQETQYF. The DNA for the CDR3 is TGTGCCAGCAGCACCGGACTAGGGGAGTTGCAAGAGACCCAGTACTTC.

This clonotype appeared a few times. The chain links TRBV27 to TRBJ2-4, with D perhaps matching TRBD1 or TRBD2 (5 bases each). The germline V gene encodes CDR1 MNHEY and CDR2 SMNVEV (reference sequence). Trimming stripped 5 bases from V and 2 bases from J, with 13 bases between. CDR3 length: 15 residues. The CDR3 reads CASSPRDVSKNIQYF. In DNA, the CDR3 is TGTGCCAGCAGTCCCCGGGACGTTTCCAAAAACATTCAGTACTTC.

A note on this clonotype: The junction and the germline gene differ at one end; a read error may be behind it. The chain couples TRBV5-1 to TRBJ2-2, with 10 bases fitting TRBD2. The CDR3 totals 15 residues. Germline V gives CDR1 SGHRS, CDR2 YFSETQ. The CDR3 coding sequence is TGCGCCAGCGGGAGGACTAGCGGAGATACCGGGGAACTGTTTTTT. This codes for CASGRTSGDTGELFF.

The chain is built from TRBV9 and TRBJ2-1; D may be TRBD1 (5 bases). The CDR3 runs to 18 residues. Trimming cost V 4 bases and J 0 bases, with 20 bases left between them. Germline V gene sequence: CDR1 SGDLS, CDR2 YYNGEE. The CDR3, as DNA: TGTGCCAGCAGCAATACAATCCGACAGCAATCCTCCTACAATGAGCAGTTCTTC. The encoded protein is CASSNTIRQQSSYNEQFF. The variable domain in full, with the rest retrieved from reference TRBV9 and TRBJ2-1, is DSGVTQTPKHLITATGQRVTLRCSPRSGDLSVYWYQQSLDQGLQFLIQYYNGEERAKGNILERFSAQQFPDLHSELNLSSLELGDSALYFCASSNTIRQQSSYNEQFFGPGTRLTVL.

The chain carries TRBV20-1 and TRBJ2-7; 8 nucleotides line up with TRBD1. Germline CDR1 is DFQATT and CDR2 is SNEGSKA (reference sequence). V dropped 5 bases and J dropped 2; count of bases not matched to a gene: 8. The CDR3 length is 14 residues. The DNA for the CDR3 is TGCAGTGCTTTACAGGGGGTAAAGACCTACGAGCAGTACTTC. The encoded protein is CSALQGVKTYEQYF.

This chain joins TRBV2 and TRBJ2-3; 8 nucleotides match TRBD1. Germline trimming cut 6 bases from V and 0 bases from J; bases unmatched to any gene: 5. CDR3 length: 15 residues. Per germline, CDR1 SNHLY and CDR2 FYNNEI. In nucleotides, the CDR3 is TGTGCCAGCAGAACAGGGGGTATAAGCACAGATACGCAGTATTTT. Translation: CASRTGGISTDTQYF.

The CDR3 loop reads CASSLGHGSEQFF. Written as DNA, the CDR3 is TGCGCCAGCAGCTTGGGTCATGGAAGTGAGCAGTTCTTC. The chain employs TRBV5-1 and TRBJ2-1; D not resolved. The CDR3 is 13 amino acids. Germline CDR1 and CDR2: SGHRS and YFSETQ. Deletions cut 0 bases from V and 9 bases from J, with 10 bases between. Variable domain in full (rest from reference TRBV5-1 and TRBJ2-1): KAGVTQTPRYLIKTRGQQVTLSCSPISGHRSVSWYQQTPGQGLQFLFEYFSETQRNKGNFPGRFSGRQFSNSRSEMNVSTLELGDSALYLCASSLGHGSEQFFGPGTRLTVL.

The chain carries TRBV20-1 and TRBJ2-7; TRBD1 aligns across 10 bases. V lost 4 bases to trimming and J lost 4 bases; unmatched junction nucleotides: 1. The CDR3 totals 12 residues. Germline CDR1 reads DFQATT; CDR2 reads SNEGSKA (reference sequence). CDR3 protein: CSAKDRGYEQYF. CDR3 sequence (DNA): TGCAGTGCTAAGGACAGGGGGTACGAGCAGTACTTC.

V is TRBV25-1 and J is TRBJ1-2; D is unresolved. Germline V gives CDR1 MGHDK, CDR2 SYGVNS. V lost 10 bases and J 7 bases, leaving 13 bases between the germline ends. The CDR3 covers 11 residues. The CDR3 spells CATMGLLGYTF. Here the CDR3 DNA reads TGTGCCACCATGGGTCTGCTTGGCTACACCTTC.

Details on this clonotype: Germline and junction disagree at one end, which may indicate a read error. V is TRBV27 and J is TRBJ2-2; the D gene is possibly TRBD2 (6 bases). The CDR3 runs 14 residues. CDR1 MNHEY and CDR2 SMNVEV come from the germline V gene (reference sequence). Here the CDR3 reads CASSSTGNTGGLFF. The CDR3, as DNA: TGTGCCAGCAGTTCTACCGGGAACACCGGGGGGCTGTTTTTT.

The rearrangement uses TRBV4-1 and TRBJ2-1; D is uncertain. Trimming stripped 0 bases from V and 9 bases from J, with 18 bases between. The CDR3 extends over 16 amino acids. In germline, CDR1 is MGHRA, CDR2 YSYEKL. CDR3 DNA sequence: TGCGCCAGCAGCCAAGACGTCGGGTGGGCAAACAGTGAGCAGTTCTTC. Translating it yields CASSQDVGWANSEQFF.